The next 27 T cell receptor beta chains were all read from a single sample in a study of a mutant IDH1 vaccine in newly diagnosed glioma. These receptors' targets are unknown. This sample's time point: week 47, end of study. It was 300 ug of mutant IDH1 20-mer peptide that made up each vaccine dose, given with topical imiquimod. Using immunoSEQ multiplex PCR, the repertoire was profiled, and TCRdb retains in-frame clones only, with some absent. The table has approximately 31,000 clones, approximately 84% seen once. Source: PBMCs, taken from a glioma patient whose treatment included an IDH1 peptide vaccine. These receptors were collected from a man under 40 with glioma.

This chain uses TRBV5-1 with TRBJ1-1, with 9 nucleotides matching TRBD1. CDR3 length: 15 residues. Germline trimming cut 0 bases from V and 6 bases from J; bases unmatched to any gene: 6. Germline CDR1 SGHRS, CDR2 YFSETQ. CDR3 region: CASSLVGTGPAEAFF. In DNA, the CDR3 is TGCGCCAGCAGCTTGGTCGGGACAGGGCCCGCTGAAGCTTTCTTT. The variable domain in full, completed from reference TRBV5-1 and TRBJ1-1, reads KAGVTQTPRYLIKTRGQQVTLSCSPISGHRSVSWYQQTPGQGLQFLFEYFSETQRNKGNFPGRFSGRQFSNSRSEMNVSTLELGDSALYLCASSLVGTGPAEAFFGQGTRLTVV.

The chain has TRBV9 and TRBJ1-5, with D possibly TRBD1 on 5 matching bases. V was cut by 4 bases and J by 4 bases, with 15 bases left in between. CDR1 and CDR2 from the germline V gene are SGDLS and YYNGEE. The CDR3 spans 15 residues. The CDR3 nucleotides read TGTGCCAGCAGCCCGACGCTCGGGGGTAATCAGCCCCAGCATTTT. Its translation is CASSPTLGGNQPQHF.

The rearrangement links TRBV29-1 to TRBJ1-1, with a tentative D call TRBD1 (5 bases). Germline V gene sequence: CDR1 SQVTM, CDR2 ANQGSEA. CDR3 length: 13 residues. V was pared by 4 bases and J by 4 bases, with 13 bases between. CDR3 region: CSVVKGRITEAFF. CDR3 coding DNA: TGCAGCGTTGTTAAGGGGCGAATCACTGAAGCTTTCTTT.

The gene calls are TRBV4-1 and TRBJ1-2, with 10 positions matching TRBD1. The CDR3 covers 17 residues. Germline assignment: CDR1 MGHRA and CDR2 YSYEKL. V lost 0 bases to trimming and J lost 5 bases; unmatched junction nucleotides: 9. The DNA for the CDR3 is TGCGCCAGCAGCCAAGAGCCAAAAGGGACAGGGGTTTATGGCTACACCTTC. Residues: CASSQEPKGTGVYGYTF.

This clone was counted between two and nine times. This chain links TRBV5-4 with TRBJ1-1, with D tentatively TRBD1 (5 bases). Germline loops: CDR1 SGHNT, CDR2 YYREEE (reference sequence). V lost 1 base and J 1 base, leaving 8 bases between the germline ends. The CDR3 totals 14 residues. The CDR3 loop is CASSLLQANTEAFF. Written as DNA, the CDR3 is TGTGCCAGCAGCTTGTTACAGGCGAACACTGAAGCTTTCTTT.

In DNA, the CDR3 is TGCAGCGTGGGGAAGGACACCGGGGAGCTGTTTTTT. This sequence encodes CSVGKDTGELFF. This chain uses TRBV29-1 with TRBJ2-2, with no clear D. Germline CDR1 reads SQVTM; CDR2 reads ANQGSEA. The CDR3 contains 12 residues. V lost 6 bases, J lost 3 bases, and 8 bases lay in between.

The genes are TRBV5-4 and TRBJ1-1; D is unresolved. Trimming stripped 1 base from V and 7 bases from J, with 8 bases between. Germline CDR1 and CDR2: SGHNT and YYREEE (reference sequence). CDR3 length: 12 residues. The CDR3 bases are TGTGCCAGCAGCTTGTTGAATGGTGAAGCTTTCTTT. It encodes CASSLLNGEAFF. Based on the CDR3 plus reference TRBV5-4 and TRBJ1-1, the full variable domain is ETGVTQSPTHLIKTRGQQVTLRCSSQSGHNTVSWYQQALGQGPQFIFQYYREEENGRGNFPPRFSGLQFPNYSSELNVNALELDDSALYLCASSLLNGEAFFGQGTRLTVV.

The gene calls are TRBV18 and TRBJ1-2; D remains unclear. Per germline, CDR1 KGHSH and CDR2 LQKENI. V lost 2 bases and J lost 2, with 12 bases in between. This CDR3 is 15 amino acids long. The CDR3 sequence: CASSPVRGENYGYTF. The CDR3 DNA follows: TGTGCCAGCTCACCAGTTCGCGGCGAAAACTATGGCTACACCTTC. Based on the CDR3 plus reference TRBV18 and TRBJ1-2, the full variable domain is NAGVMQNPRHLVRRRGQEARLRCSPMKGHSHVYWYRQLPEEGLKFMVYLQKENIIDESGMPKERFSAEFPKEGPSILRIQQVVRGDSAAYFCASSPVRGENYGYTFGSGTRLTVV.

As DNA, the CDR3 is TGTGCCAGCAGCGTCGGACAGGGTCCTTCGAACACCGGGGAGCTGTTTTTT. Translating it yields CASSVGQGPSNTGELFF. The chain employs TRBV5-6 and TRBJ2-2; 8 bases are shared with TRBD1. The junction had 8 bases not matched to a gene; V was cut back by 4 bases and J by 0 bases. CDR3 length: 17 residues. Germline CDR1 and CDR2: SGHDT and YYEEEE.

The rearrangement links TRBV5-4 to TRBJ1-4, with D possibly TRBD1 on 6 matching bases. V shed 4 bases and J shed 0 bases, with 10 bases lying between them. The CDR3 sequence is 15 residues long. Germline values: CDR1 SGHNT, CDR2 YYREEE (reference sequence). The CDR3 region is CASSADSATNEKLFF. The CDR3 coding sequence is TGTGCCAGCAGCGCGGACAGCGCAACTAATGAAAAACTGTTTTTT. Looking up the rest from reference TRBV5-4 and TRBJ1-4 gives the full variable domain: ETGVTQSPTHLIKTRGQQVTLRCSSQSGHNTVSWYQQALGQGPQFIFQYYREEENGRGNFPPRFSGLQFPNYSSELNVNALELDDSALYLCASSADSATNEKLFFGSGTQLSVL.

CDR3: CASSLAGALITSGANVLTF. Written as DNA, the CDR3 is TGCGCCAGCAGCTTGGCAGGTGCCCTCATTACCTCTGGGGCCAACGTCCTGACTTTC. The chain combines TRBV5-1 with TRBJ2-6; D remains ambiguous. The CDR3 has 19 amino acids. Trimming left V 0 bases short and J 0 bases short, with 16 bases between. The germline V gene encodes CDR1 SGHRS and CDR2 YFSETQ.

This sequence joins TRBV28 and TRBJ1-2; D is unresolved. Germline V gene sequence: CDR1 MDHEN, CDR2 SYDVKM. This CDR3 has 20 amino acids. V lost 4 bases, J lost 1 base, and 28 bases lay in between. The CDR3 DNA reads TGTGCCAGCAGTTCCGTTTCCCCAGACATTACGGGAGAACATAACTATGGCTACACCTTC. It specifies CASSSVSPDITGEHNYGYTF.

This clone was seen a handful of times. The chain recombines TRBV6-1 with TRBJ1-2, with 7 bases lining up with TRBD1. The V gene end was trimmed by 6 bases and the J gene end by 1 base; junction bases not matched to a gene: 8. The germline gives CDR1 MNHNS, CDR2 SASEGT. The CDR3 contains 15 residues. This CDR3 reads CASSPWDSVNYGYTF. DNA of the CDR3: TGTGCCAGCAGCCCGTGGGACAGCGTTAACTATGGCTACACCTTC.

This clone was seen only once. The CDR3 spells CASSPGTHNEQFF. Here the CDR3 DNA reads TGTGCCAGCAGCCCCGGGACACACAATGAGCAGTTCTTC. This rearrangement joins TRBV5-4 to TRBJ2-1, with a possible D match to TRBD1 (6 bases). The CDR3 spans 13 residues. V was cut by 4 bases and J by 5 bases, with 10 bases left in between. Germline loops: CDR1 SGHNT, CDR2 YYREEE (reference sequence).

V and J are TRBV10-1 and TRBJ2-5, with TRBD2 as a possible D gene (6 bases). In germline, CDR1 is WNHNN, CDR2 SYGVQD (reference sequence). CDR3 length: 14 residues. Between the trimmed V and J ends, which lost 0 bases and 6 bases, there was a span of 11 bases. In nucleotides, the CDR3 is TGCGCCAGCAGTGAGTCAGGAGGCGGGAAGACCCAGTACTTC. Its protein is CASSESGGGKTQYF.

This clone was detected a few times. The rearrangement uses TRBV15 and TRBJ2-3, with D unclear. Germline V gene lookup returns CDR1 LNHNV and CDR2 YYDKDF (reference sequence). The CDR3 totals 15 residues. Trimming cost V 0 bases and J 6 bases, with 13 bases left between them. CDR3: CATSRDRAAMDTQYF. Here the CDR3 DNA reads TGTGCCACCAGCAGAGATAGGGCAGCTATGGATACGCAGTATTTT.

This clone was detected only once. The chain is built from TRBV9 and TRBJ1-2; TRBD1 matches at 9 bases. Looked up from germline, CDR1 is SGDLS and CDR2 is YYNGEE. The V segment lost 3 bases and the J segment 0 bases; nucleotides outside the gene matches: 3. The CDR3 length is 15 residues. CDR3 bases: TGTGCCAGCAGCGCAACAGGGGGCCCTAACTATGGCTACACCTTC. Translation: CASSATGGPNYGYTF.

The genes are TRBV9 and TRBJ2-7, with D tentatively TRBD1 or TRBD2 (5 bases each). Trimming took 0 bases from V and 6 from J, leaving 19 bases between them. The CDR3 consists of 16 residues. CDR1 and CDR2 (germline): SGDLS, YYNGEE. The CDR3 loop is CASSVGLGTRNAEQYF. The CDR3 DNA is TGTGCCAGCAGCGTAGGGTTGGGGACGCGGAATGCCGAGCAGTACTTC. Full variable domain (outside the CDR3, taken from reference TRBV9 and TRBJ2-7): DSGVTQTPKHLITATGQRVTLRCSPRSGDLSVYWYQQSLDQGLQFLIQYYNGEERAKGNILERFSAQQFPDLHSELNLSSLELGDSALYFCASSVGLGTRNAEQYFGPGTRLTVT.

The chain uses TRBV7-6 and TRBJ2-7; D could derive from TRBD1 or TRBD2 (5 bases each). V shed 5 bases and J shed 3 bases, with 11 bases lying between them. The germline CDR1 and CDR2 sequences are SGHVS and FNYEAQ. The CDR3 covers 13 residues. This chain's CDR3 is CASSGGPSYEQYF. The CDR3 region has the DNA TGTGCCAGCAGCGGGGGACCAAGCTACGAGCAGTACTTC. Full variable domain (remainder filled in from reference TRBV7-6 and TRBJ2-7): GAGVSQSPRYKVTKRGQDVALRCDPISGHVSLYWYRQALGQGPEFLTYFNYEAQQDKSGLPNDRFSAERPEGSISTLTIQRTEQRDSAMYRCASSGGPSYEQYFGPGTRLTVT.

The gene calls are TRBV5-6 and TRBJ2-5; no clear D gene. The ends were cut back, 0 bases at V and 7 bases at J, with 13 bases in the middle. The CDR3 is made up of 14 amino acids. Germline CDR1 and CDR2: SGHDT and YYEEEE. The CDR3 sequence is CASSLAHGWATQYF. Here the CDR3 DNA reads TGTGCCAGCAGCTTGGCCCACGGTTGGGCGACCCAGTACTTC.

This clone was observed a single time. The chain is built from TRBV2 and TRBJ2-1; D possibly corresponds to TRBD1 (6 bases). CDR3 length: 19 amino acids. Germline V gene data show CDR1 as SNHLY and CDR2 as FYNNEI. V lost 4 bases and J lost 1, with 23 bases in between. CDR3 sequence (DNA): TGTGCCAGCAGTGGGGTGGGGGCAGGCGGAACCCCGTCCTACAATGAGCAGTTCTTC. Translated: CASSGVGAGGTPSYNEQFF.

The CDR3 region has the DNA TGCGCCAGCAGCCGGGACAGGGGGAGCTCCTACGAGCAGTACTTC. Its protein is CASSRDRGSSYEQYF. The chain is built from TRBV4-1 and TRBJ2-7; 11 nucleotides line up with TRBD1. Germline CDR1 reads MGHRA; CDR2 reads YSYEKL. The CDR3 loop spans 15 amino acids. The V segment lost 4 bases and the J segment 0 bases; nucleotides outside the gene matches: 2.

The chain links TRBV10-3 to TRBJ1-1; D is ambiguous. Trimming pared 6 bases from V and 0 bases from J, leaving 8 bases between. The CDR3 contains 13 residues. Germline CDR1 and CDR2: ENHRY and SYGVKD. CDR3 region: CAIRGDLNTEAFF. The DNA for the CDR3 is TGTGCCATCAGAGGAGACTTGAACACTGAAGCTTTCTTT.

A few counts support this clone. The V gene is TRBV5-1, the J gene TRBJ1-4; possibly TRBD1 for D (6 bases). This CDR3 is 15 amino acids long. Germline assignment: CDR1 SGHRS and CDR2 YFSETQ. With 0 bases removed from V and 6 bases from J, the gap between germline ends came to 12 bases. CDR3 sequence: CASSLEPGEDEKLFF. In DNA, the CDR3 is TGCGCCAGCAGCTTGGAGCCAGGGGAAGATGAAAAACTGTTTTTT.

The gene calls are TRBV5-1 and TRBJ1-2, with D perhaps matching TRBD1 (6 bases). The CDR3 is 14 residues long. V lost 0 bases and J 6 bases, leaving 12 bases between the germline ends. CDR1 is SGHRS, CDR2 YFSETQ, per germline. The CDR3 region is CASSLETGGNGYTF. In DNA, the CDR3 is TGCGCCAGCAGCTTGGAGACAGGAGGTAATGGCTACACCTTC.

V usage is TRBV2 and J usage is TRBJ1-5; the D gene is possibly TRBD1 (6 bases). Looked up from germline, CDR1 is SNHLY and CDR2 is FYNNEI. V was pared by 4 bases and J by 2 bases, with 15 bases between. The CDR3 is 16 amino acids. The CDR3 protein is CASSGRQAFGNQPQHF. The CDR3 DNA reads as TGTGCCAGCAGTGGCAGACAGGCCTTTGGCAATCAGCCCCAGCATTTT.

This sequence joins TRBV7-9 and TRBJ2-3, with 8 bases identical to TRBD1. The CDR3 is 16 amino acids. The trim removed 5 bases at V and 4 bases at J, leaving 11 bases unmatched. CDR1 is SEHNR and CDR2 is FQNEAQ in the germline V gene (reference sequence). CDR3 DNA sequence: TGTGCCAGCAGCGACTTCGGGGACAGGCTCCCAGATACGCAGTATTTT. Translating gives CASSDFGDRLPDTQYF.